This T cell receptor beta chain was identified in a study of cytomegalovirus exposure and HLA in healthy donors (dated by TCRdb to about 2017). With regard to the full study: In an earlier analysis of around 540 of the donors, less than 350 Gb of sequence data and 90 million to 120 million unique TCR beta sequences from about 190 million T cells were reported. An early release that covered more than 550 HLA-typed donors contained approximately 300 gigabases of sequencing data and 65 million to 100 million unique TCR sequences. Of the approximately 400 genotyped donors, roughly 76% were placed in the genetic ancestry cluster associated with self-reported Caucasian donors. The study aimed to test whether signatures of past pathogen exposure could be identified by cataloging public T cell receptors. The study used immunosequencing to profile the T cell repertoires of hundreds of subjects and linked those repertoires to cytomegalovirus serostatus. Along with the approximately 650-subject first cohort, a separate validation cohort of some 130 different subjects was used. To predict cytomegalovirus infection status, the study brought together high-throughput TCR immunosequencing, statistical association of individual TCRs with disease status, and machine learning. To study patterns of TCR occurrence, a later analysis re-analyzed previously published TCR beta repertoires from more than 550 donors and added high-resolution HLA genotyping. Rather than drawing on any new phenotypic data, the later analysis identified candidate immune exposures from TCR beta sequences and the way those sequences occurred across donors. In an earlier analysis of 550 to 700 of the donors, high-throughput TCR beta sequencing was used to judge whether each TCR beta V gene segment behaved as functional or pseudogenic. Donor age, sex, ethnicity and CMV serostatus were compiled together with the repertoire data. A later genetic analysis used genome-wide SNP genotypes for about three fifths of the 666 donors, treating that subset as a discovery cohort. Every repertoire in the discovery cohort had been generated on one and the same sequencing platform. Both class I and class II loci were covered by HLA typing, at four-digit resolution. The number of typed donors differed by locus: about 620-630 for A, B, C, DRB1 and DQB1; 522 for DQA1; 606 for DPA1; and roughly 450 for DPB1. Several DR-DQ haplotypes were handled as single units for association and clustering because linkage in the cohort was strong. Among around 400 genotyped donors of the cohort, an average of around 250,000 unique TCR beta nucleotide sequences was sequenced per donor, of which approximately 18% were non-productive.

Comments on this clone: The antigen it recognizes is unknown. Nothing much larger sits one base from this clone, and base qualities are not available.

The method behind the library was the immunoSEQ multiplex PCR assay. For the multiplex PCR, a mixture combining 60 forward primers for TCR Vbeta segments and 13 reverse primers for TCR Jbeta segments was used. The CDR3 region of rearranged TCR beta genes was amplified from genomic DNA by a multiplex PCR assay. The amplified TCR beta libraries were sequenced on the Illumina HiSeq System as 87-base-pair reads. Under the source paper's analysis protocol: In a later analysis, around 80 million unique TCR beta chains were counted across the roughly 610 repertoires, and roughly 11 million of these chains were shared by at least two donors. Raw reads were error-corrected and collapsed into unique sequences by a nearest-neighbor algorithm in which closely related sequences were merged to remove PCR and sequencing errors. Alignment of CDR3 sequences to IMGT reference sequences was used to assign V, D and J gene segments. Each retained sequence needed at least a six-nucleotide match to both a V gene segment and a J gene segment. A rearrangement was called productive if the CDR3 had no stop codons and remained in frame with V and J, and every other rearrangement was called non-productive. CDR3 was defined by IMGT convention, running from the second conserved V-encoded cysteine to the conserved J-encoded phenylalanine. The earlier analysis of fewer than 750 of the donors excluded sequences that lacked an unambiguous match to a single V gene segment. In an earlier analysis of roughly 600 of the donors, a V segment was called functional when productive rearrangements were above 56.7%, and segregating when the standard deviation between donors exceeded 5%. A statistical classification framework was built to diagnose cytomegalovirus status from the catalog of TCR beta chain sequences. In a later analysis, TCR nucleotide sequences were compared against IMGT/GENE-DB human TR gene sequences so that V and J genes could be assigned. In a later analysis, CDR3 sequences and most-parsimonious VDJ recombination scenarios were assigned using the TCRdist pipeline. A later analysis defined each TCR beta chain by its CDR3 amino acid sequence plus V-gene family, and excluded reads lacking a unique V-gene family. In a later analysis, some 600 highly shared, low-generation-probability nucleotide sequences were removed to address suspected cross-contamination and a sequencing artifact. In a later analysis, a clonal expansion index for each public chain was calculated from normalized within-repertoire ranks of inferred template counts. A later analysis computed generation probabilities with a VDJ recombination model fitted to out-of-frame rearrangements, and checked the results against IGoR. Hypergeometric tests were used in a later analysis to score TCR-TCR, TCR-HLA and TCR-CMV co-occurrence, with a repertoire-size bias correction applied to the TCR pairs. In a later analysis, false discovery rates were estimated by permuting HLA or CMV assignments 20 times. A later analysis grouped co-occurring TCRs with DBSCAN, adding TCRdist sequence similarity when clustering within HLA-allele-positive subsets. Repertoires with fewer than 30,000 or more than 120,000 public chains were left out of co-occurrence clustering, as were about 5 repertoires with anomalous nucleotide sharing. Sourced from immuneACCESS, this table was stored by TCRdb with only in-frame sequences that have V and J called. A share of the clones is absent; for the studies checked, an unresolved V gene accounts for under half, and the remainder has no known explanation. That table furnishes V, J and clone size, whereas the DNA furnished D and trimming. The sample table records fewer than 120,000 clones; 76% of these occur just once. 10% to 15% of the sample goes to the ten largest clones.

In total, 666 healthy bone marrow donors made up the cohort. Cohort members were all nominally healthy when sampled, although unrecorded immune exposures were likely present. The donor tested CMV seropositive, placing the donor among the 290 or so seropositive members of the cohort. A peripheral blood sample was collected from each donor, and TCR beta sequencing was performed on peripheral blood mononuclear cells. Genomic DNA extraction from the blood cell samples was performed with the Qiagen DNeasy Blood Extraction Kit. The research as a whole found: In an earlier analysis of 587 of the donors, most TCR beta V segments appeared in productive rearrangements about 87% or about 30% of the time, broadly matching IMGT annotations. Most CMV-associated TCR beta chains appeared to be HLA-restricted in a later analysis, and the HLA associations seemed to be driven largely by CMV exposure. In a later analysis, 16,951 TCR beta sequences were associated with specific HLA alleles at a false discovery rate of 0.05. The classifier was reported to diagnose cytomegalovirus status with high specificity and sensitivity in both the original and validation cohorts. The authors suggested that the approach could potentially be generalized to other disease states and immunological phenotypes. A total of fewer than 200 TCR beta chains were listed by the study as associated with cytomegalovirus. Linkage disequilibrium might explain the correlated functional status among segregating V segments, but an unknown experimental factor could not be excluded. Because counts were too low, roughly 18 rarely observed V segments, including chromosome 9 orphons, were left out of the earlier analysis of some 600 of the donors. A cluster of highly shared sequence variants was judged likely to be a technical artifact of the sequencing pipeline. Because HLA typing was missing for some donors at each locus, association tests included only the typed subset. In a later analysis, TCR association rates were found to vary across HLA loci, with the most associated TCRs seen for DRB1 alleles and the fewest for HLA-C alleles. Assigning TCR associations to individual alleles was difficult when HLA alleles, especially DR and DQ, strongly co-occurred. For the cohort, immune exposure information was limited to CMV serostatus. A few of the identified cytomegalovirus-associated TCR beta chains were confirmed in vitro to be specific for cytomegalovirus antigens. The 87-base-pair reads could not distinguish some IMGT-functional V segments, including TRBV6-2 and TRBV6-3, so those segments were excluded. A later analysis found that HLA-associated TCR beta chains were more clonally expanded and had lower generation probabilities than equally common non-associated chains. V-gene and J-gene trimming of TCR beta chains was associated with a missense DCLRE1C variant in a later genetic analysis, and the association was replicated in an independent cohort. The cohort was sequenced for TCR beta chains only, and without alpha or paired-chain data the features that could be detected were limited. A later genetic analysis reported fewer N-insertions in productive TCRs among donors in an Asian-associated ancestry cluster than the roughly 670-donor mean. A later analysis reported that several top co-occurrence clusters appeared linked to parvovirus B19, influenza, CMV and Epstein-Barr virus. A further reported finding was that TCR beta sequences accurately predicted the HLA-A and HLA-B alleles for most subjects in the first cohort. Presence/absence analyses assumed roughly uniform sequencing depth across donors, an assumption that may not hold. While some public TCRs were present in many individuals, most TCR sequences turned up only very rarely across donors.

Per the germline V gene (reference sequence), SGHNT is the CDR1 and YYREEE is the CDR2. Including the terminal cysteine and phenylalanine, the CDR3 comprises 19 residues. Only the CDR3 DNA stays, 57 bases, in frame from base 1. V and J are trimmed by 3 bases and 1 base, and the gene matches miss 8 bases of the junction. Recombination connected TRBV5-4 to TRBJ2-6; TRBD1 lines up with 12 middle nucleotides. The sample was PBMCs. This receptor was identified in a man in his thirties or forties in good health and CMV-seropositive. The nucleotides are TGTGCCAGCAGCTCCGGAGGGGGACAGGGGGCGTCTGGGGCCAACGTCCTGACTTTC. Its protein reads: CASSSGGGQGASGANVLTF. This CDR3, with the reference TRBV5-4 and TRBJ2-6 proteins standing in past its ends, gives the full variable domain ETGVTQSPTHLIKTRGQQVTLRCSSQSGHNTVSWYQQALGQGPQFIFQYYREEENGRGNFPPRFSGLQFPNYSSELNVNALELDDSALYLCASSSGGGQGASGANVLTFGAGSRLTVL.